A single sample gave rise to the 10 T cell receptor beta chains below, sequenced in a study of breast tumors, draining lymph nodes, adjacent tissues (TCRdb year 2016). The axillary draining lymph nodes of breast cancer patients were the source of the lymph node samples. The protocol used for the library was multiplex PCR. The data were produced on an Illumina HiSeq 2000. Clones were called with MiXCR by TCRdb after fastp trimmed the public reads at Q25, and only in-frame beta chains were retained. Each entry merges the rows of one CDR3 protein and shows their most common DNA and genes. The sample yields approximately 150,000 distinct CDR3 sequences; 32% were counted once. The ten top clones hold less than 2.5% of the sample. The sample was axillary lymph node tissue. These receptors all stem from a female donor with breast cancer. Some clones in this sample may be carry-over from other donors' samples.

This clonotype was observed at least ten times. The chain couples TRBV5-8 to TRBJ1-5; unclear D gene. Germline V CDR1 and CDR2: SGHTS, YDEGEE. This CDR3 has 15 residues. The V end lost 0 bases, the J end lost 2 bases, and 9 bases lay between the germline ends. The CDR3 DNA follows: TGTGCCAGCAGCTTGGGTGGGGATCGCAATCAGCCCCAGCATTTT. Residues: CASSLGGDRNQPQHF.

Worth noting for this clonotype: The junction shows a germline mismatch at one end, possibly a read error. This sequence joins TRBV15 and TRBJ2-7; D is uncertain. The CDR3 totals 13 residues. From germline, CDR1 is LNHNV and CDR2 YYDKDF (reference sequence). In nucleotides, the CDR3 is TGTGCCACCAGCTGGGAACAACCCTACGAGCAGTGCTTC. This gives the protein CATSWEQPYEQCF.

The CDR3 sequence: CASSWPGTGDAFF. The CDR3 DNA reads TGTGCCAGCAGTTGGCCCGGGACAGGCGACGCTTTCTTT. The chain is built from TRBV6-6 and TRBJ1-1, with 8 bases aligning to TRBD1. Trimming took 4 bases from V and 11 from J; bases not matched to a gene: 9. The CDR3 loop spans 13 amino acids. Germline CDR1 MNHNY, CDR2 SVGAGI (reference sequence).

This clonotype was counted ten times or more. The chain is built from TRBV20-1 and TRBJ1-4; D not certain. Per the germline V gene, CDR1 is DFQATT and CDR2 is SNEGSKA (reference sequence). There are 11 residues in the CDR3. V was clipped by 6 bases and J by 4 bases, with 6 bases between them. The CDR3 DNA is TGCAGTGCAGACTATAATGAAAAACTGTTTTTT. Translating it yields CSADYNEKLFF.

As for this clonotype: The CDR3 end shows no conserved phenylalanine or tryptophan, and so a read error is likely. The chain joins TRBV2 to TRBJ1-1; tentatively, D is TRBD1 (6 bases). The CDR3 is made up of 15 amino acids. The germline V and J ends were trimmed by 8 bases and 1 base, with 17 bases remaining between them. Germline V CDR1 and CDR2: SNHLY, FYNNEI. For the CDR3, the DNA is TGTGCCAGCGCCCGTGAGGGGGGACCGAACACTGAAGCTTTCCTT. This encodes CASAREGGPNTEAFL.

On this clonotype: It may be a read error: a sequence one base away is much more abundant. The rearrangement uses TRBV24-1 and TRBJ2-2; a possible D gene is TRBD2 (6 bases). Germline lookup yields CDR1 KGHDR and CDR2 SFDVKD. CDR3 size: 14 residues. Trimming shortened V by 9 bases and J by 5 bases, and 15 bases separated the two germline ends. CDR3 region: CATGDGGNTGELFF. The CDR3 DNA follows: TGTGCCACCGGGGACGGGGGAAATACCGGGGAGCTGTTTTTT.

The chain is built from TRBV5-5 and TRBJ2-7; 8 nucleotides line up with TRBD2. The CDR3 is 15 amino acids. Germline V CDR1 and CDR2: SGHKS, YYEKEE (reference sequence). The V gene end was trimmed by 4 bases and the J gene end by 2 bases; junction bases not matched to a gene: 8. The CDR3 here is CASSPLAAGTYEQYF. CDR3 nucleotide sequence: TGTGCCAGCAGCCCACTAGCGGCGGGGACCTACGAGCAGTACTTC.

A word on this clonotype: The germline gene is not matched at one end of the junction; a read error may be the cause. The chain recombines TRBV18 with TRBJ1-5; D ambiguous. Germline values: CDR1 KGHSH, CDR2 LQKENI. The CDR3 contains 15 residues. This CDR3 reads CASPPGPPANQPQHF. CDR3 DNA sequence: TGTGCCAGCCCACCCGGACCACCAGCGAATCAGCCCCAGCATTTT.

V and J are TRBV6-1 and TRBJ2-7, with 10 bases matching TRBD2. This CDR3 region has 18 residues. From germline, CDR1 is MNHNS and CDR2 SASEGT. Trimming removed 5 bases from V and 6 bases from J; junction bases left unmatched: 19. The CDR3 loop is CASSLSGGRFVGVGEQYF. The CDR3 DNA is TGTGCCAGCAGTCTTAGCGGGGGGAGGTTCGTAGGGGTAGGCGAGCAGTACTTC.

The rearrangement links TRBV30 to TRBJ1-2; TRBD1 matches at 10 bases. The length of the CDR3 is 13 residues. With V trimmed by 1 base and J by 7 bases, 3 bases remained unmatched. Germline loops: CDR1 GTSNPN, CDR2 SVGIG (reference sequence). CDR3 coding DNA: TGTGCCTGGAGTGGTGACAGGGGGCTTGGCTACACCTTC. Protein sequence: CAWSGDRGLGYTF.